This T cell receptor beta chain appears in the sequencing data of a study of cytomegalovirus exposure and HLA in healthy donors. The germline gives CDR1 LGHNA, CDR2 YSLEER. V gave up 1 base and J gave up 0 bases, with 13 bases separating them. This CDR3 spans 16 amino acids. Vbeta (60) and Jbeta (13) primers were used in the PCR. Using immunoSEQ multiplex PCR, the repertoire was profiled, and TCRdb retains in-frame clones only, with some absent. The sample has about 52,000 clones, around 72% seen once. The sequence came from a man aged 18 to 30 in good health and CMV-seronegative. This rearrangement joins TRBV4-3 to TRBJ2-7; no clear D. The sample taken for sequencing was PBMCs. This CDR3 reads CASSQVLEPSSYEQYF. The CDR3 DNA reads as TGCGCCAGCAGCCAAGTCCTGGAGCCGAGCTCCTACGAGCAGTACTTC.